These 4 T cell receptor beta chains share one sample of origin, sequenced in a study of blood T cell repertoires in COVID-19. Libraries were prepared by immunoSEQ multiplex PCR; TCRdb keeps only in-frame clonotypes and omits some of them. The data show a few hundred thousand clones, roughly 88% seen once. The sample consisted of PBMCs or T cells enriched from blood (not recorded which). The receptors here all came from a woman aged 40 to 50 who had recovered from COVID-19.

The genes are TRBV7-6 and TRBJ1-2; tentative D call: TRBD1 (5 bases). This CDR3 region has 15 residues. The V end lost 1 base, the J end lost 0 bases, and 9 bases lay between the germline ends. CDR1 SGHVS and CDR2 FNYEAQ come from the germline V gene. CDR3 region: CASSLGDSPNYGYTF. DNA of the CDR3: TGTGCCAGCAGCTTAGGCGACAGTCCTAACTATGGCTACACCTTC.

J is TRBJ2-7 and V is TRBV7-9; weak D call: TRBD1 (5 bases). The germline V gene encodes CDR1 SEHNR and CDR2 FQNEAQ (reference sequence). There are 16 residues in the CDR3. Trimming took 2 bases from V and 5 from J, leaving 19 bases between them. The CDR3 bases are TGTGCCAGCAGCTTAAGTTTGCAGGGTGGGTATAACGAGCAGTACTTC. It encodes CASSLSLQGGYNEQYF.

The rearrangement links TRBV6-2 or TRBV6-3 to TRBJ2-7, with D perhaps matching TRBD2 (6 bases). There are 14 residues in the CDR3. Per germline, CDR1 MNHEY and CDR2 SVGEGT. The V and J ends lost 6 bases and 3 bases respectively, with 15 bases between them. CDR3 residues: CASSTGGVGYEQYF. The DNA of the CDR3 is TGTGCCAGCAGCACCGGGGGAGTGGGCTACGAGCAGTACTTC.

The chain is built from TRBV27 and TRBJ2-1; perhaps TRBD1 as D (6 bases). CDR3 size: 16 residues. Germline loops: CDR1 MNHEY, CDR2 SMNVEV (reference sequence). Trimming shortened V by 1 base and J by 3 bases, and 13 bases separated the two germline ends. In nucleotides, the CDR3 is TGTGCCAGCAGTTTATTGGGCAGGGGTGTCTACAATGAGCAGTTCTTC. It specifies CASSLLGRGVYNEQFF.